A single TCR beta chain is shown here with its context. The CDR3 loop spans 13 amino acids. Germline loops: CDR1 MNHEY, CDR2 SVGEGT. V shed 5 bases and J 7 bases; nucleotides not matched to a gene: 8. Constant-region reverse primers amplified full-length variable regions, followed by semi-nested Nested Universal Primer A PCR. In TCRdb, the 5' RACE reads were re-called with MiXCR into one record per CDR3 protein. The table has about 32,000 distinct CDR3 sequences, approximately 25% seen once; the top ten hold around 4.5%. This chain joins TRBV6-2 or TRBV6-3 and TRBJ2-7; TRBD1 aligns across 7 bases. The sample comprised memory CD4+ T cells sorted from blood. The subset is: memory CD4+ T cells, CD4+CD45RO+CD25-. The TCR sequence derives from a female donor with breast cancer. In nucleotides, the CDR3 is TGTGCCAGCAGTCTTAAGGGGGCGCATGAGCAGTACTTC. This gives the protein CASSLKGAHEQYF.